Shown below are 6 T cell receptor beta chains from a single sample sequenced in a study of blood T cell repertoires in COVID-19. TCRdb's copy holds only in-frame clones and misses some; the assay was immunoSEQ multiplex PCR. The data show over 120,000 clones, about three quarters seen once. Material for sequencing was peripheral blood. Every receptor here comes from a woman aged 80 or over with active or convalescent COVID-19.

This rearrangement joins TRBV6-6 to TRBJ1-2, with TRBD1 matching 9 bases. The V and J ends lost 5 bases and 6 bases, in that order; junction bases with no gene match: 7. Germline assignment: CDR1 MNHNY and CDR2 SVGAGI (reference sequence). This CDR3 region has 14 residues. Here the CDR3 DNA reads TGTGCCAGCAGTCCAACAGGGGGCGTGCATGGCTACACCTTC. Its translation: CASSPTGGVHGYTF.

This chain uses TRBV4-1 with TRBJ1-4; D is ambiguous. The V gene's germline CDR1 is MGHRA and CDR2 YSYEKL. Trimming pared 0 bases from V and 1 base from J, leaving 9 bases between. CDR3 length: 16 residues. In nucleotides, the CDR3 is TGCGCCAGCAGCCAAGAGGTGGCCCAAACTAATGAAAAACTGTTTTTT. It specifies CASSQEVAQTNEKLFF.

V gene TRBV18 combines with J gene TRBJ2-1; D gene ambiguous. Trimming took 1 base from V and 9 from J, leaving 10 bases between them. This CDR3 region has 13 residues. The V gene's germline CDR1 is KGHSH and CDR2 LQKENI. The CDR3 coding sequence is TGTGCCAGCTCACCACGGGCAGCAGGTGAGCAGTTCTTC. It translates to CASSPRAAGEQFF.

The chain employs TRBV4-3 and TRBJ1-3, with 11 bases matching TRBD1. The CDR3 runs 17 residues. The junction had 8 bases not matched to a gene; V was cut back by 3 bases and J by 4 bases. The V gene's germline CDR1 is LGHNA and CDR2 YSLEER. CDR3 amino acids: CASSQVGQGARGNTIYF. The DNA for the CDR3 is TGCGCCAGCAGCCAGGTCGGACAGGGGGCGAGGGGAAACACCATATATTTT.

The chain joins TRBV30 to TRBJ2-2; weak D call: TRBD1 (5 bases). Germline V CDR1 and CDR2: GTSNPN, SVGIG (reference sequence). V lost 3 bases and J lost 7, with 12 bases in between. This CDR3 spans 13 amino acids. The CDR3 here is CAWRLREIGELFF. In DNA, the CDR3 is TGTGCCTGGAGACTCAGGGAAATCGGGGAGCTGTTTTTT.

The V call is TRBV5-6, the J call TRBJ1-1; 8 bases agree with TRBD1. Trimming at V came to 4 bases and at J to 0 bases, leaving 8 bases not matched to a gene. CDR3 length: 16 amino acids. Germline CDR1 is SGHDT and CDR2 is YYEEEE. DNA of the CDR3: TGTGCCAGCAGCCTACTAGGACAGGGCATGAACACTGAAGCTTTCTTT. Residues: CASSLLGQGMNTEAFF.